This entry describes one T cell receptor beta chain. A read error may account for a junction end that differs from germline. The repertoire was sequenced with immunoSEQ multiplex PCR; TCRdb's copy has only in-frame clones and lacks some. The data contain 60,000 to 65,000 clones, 76% of them singletons. This record comes from a study of T cell responses to AZD1222 COVID-19 vaccine. About the research overall: Whether given at about 4 or about 12 weeks, second doses were pooled.

This sample comprised peripheral blood, obtained on day 0 of AZD1222 vaccination. This sequence was found in an adult in good health.

The DNA for the CDR3 is TGTGCTAGCAGCTTAAGGGGTTTGGGCGGTGAGCAGTTCTTC. It is translated as CASSLRGLGGEQFF. The V call is TRBV7-7, the J call TRBJ2-1, with a tentative D call TRBD1 (5 bases). The CDR3 length is 14 residues. CDR1 SSHAT and CDR2 FNYEAQ come from the germline V gene (reference sequence).